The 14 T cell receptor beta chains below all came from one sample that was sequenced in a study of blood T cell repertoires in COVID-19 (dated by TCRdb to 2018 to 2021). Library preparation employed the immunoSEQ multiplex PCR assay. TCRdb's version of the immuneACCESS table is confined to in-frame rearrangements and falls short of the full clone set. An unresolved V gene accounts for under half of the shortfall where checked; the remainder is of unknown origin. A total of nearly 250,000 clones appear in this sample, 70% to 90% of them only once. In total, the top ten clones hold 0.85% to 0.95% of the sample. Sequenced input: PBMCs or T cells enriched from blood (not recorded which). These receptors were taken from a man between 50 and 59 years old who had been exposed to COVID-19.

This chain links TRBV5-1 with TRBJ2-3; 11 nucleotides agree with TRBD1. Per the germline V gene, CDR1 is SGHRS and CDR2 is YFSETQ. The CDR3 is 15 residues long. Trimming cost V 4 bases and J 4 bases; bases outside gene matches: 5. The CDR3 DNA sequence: TGCGCCAGCAGCCCGGGACAGGGGGTTGCAGATACGCAGTATTTT. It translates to CASSPGQGVADTQYF.

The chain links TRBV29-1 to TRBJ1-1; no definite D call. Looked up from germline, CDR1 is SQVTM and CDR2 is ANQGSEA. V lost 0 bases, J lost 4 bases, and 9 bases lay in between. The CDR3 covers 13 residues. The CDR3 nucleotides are TGCAGCGTTGAAGATCGGGTTCCCACTGAAGCTTTCTTT. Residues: CSVEDRVPTEAFF.

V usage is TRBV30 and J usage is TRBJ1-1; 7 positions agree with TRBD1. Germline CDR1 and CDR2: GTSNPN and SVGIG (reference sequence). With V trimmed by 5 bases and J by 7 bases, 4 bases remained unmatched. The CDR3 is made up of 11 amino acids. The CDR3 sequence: CAWPGTDEAFF. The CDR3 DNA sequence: TGTGCCTGGCCCGGGACAGATGAAGCTTTCTTT. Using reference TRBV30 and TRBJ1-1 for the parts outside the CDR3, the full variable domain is SQTIHQWPATLVQPVGSPLSLECTVEGTSNPNLYWYRQAAGRGLQLLFYSVGIGQISSEVPQNLSASRPQDRQFILSSKKLLLSDSGFYLCAWPGTDEAFFGQGTRLTVV.

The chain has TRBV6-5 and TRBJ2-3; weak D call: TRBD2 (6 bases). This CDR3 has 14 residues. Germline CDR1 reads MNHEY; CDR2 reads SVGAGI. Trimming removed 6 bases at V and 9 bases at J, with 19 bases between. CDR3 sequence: CASRSSWAGKTQYF. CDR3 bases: TGTGCCAGCAGATCCTCTTGGGCGGGGAAGACGCAGTATTTT.

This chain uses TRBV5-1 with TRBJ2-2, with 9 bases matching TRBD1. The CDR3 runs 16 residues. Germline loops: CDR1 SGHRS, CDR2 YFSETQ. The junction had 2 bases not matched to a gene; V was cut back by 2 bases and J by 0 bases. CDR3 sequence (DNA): TGCGCCAGCAGCTTTACAGGGGGCGCGAACACCGGGGAGCTGTTTTTT. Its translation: CASSFTGGANTGELFF. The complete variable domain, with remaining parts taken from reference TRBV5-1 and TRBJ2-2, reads KAGVTQTPRYLIKTRGQQVTLSCSPISGHRSVSWYQQTPGQGLQFLFEYFSETQRNKGNFPGRFSGRQFSNSRSEMNVSTLELGDSALYLCASSFTGGANTGELFFGEGSRLTVL.

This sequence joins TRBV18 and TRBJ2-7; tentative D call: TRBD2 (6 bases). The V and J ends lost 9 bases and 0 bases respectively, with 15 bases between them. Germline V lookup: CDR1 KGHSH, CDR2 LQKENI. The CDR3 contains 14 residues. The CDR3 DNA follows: TGTGCCAGTGATAGCGGCGGAAGCTCCTACGAGCAGTACTTC. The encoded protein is CASDSGGSSYEQYF.

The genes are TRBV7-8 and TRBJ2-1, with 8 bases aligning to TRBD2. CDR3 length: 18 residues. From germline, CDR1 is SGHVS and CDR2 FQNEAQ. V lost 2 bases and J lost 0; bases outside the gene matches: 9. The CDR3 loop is CASSLRGGRSSSYNEQFF. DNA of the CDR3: TGTGCCAGCAGCTTACGAGGCGGGAGGTCTAGCTCCTACAATGAGCAGTTCTTC.

DNA for the CDR3: TGCGCCAGCAGCCCGGGGCCCGGGACAGGGTATAACTACGAGCAGTACGTC. Amino acid sequence: CASSPGPGTGYNYEQYV. This chain connects TRBV5-1 to TRBJ2-7; 9 bases align to TRBD1. The CDR3 spans 17 residues. Looked up from germline, CDR1 is SGHRS and CDR2 is YFSETQ. Losses at the gene ends were 4 bases for V and 3 bases for J; bases not matched to a gene: 14.

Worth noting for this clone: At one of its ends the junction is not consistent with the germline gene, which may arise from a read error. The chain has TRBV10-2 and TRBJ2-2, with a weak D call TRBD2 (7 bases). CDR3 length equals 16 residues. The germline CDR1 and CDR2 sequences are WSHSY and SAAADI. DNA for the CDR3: TGCGTCAGCACCAGGGGAGGGTCCCGAGGCACCGGGGAGCTGTTTTTT. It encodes CVSTRGGSRGTGELFF.

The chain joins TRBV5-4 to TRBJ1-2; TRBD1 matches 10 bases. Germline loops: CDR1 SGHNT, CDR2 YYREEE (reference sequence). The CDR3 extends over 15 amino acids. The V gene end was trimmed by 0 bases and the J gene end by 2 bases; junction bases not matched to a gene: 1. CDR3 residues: CASSLGGQGNYGYTF. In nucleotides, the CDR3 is TGTGCCAGCAGCTTGGGGGGACAGGGGAACTATGGCTACACCTTC. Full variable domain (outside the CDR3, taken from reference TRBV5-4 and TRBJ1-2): ETGVTQSPTHLIKTRGQQVTLRCSSQSGHNTVSWYQQALGQGPQFIFQYYREEENGRGNFPPRFSGLQFPNYSSELNVNALELDDSALYLCASSLGGQGNYGYTFGSGTRLTVV.

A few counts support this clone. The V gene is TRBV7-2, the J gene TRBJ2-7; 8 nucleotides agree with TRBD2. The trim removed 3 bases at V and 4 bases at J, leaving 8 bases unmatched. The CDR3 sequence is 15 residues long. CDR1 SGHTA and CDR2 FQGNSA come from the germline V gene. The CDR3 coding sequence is TGTGCCAGCAGCTTCTACCGACTAGCGAGGTACGAGCAGTACTTC. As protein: CASSFYRLARYEQYF.

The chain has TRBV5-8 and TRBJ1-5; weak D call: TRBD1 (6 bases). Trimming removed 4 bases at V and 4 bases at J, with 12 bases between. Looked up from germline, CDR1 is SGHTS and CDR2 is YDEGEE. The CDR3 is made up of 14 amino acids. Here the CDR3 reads CASSDGQFNQPQHF. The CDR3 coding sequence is TGTGCCAGCAGCGATGGACAGTTTAATCAGCCCCAGCATTTT.

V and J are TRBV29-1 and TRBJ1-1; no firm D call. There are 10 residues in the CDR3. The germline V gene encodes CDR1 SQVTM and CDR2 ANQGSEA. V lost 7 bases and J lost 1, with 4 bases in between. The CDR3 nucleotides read TGCAGCGCCAAGAACACTGAAGCTTTCTTT. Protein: CSAKNTEAFF. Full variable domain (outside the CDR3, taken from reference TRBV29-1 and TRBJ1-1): SAVISQKPSRDICQRGTSLTIQCQVDSQVTMMFWYRQQPGQSLTLIATANQGSEATYESGFVIDKFPISRPNLTFSTLTVSNMSPEDSSIYLCSAKNTEAFFGQGTRLTVV.

CDR3 region: CASSPSGSIETQYF. CDR3 nucleotides: TGTGCCAGCTCACCTAGCGGGAGTATAGAGACCCAGTACTTC. This rearrangement joins TRBV18 to TRBJ2-5; 9 nucleotides align to TRBD2. Germline V gene data show CDR1 as KGHSH and CDR2 as LQKENI. The CDR3 has 14 residues. V lost 3 bases and J lost 4; bases outside the gene matches: 3.